Listed here are 11 T cell receptor beta chains from one sample, sequenced in a study of cytomegalovirus exposure and HLA in healthy donors. Researchers ran the PCR with 60 Vbeta and 13 Jbeta primers. Sequencing was performed with immunoSEQ multiplex PCR; in TCRdb, only in-frame clones are kept and a portion is missing. The table has approximately 170,000 clones, around 77% seen once. Sequencing was performed on PBMCs. The source of these receptors is a middle-aged man in good health and CMV-seronegative.

The genes are TRBV18 and TRBJ1-5, with D possibly matching TRBD1 (5 bases). The germline CDR1 and CDR2 sequences are KGHSH and LQKENI. Trimming cost V 3 bases and J 8 bases, with 8 bases left between them. The CDR3 extends over 12 amino acids. For the CDR3, the DNA is TGTGCCAGCTCACCCGAAGGGGAGCCCCAGCATTTT. It specifies CASSPEGEPQHF.

V gene TRBV10-3 combines with J gene TRBJ2-7; perhaps TRBD2 as D (6 bases). CDR3 size: 14 residues. Trimming stripped 5 bases from V and 7 bases from J, with 18 bases between. The germline gives CDR1 ENHRY, CDR2 SYGVKD. The CDR3 region is CAISILGSGGEQYF. As DNA, the CDR3 is TGTGCCATCAGTATATTAGGGTCCGGAGGGGAGCAGTACTTC.

The V and J genes are TRBV19 and TRBJ1-5; 8 nucleotides line up with TRBD1. With V trimmed by 8 bases and J by 3 bases, 12 bases remained unmatched. The CDR3 is 16 residues long. From germline, CDR1 is LNHDA and CDR2 SQIVND (reference sequence). CDR3 nucleotide sequence: TGTGCCAGTGGCCCCACCGGGACAGGATACAATCAGCCCCAGCATTTT. Its protein is CASGPTGTGYNQPQHF.

This clone has a single count. A junction boundary mismatches the germline segment, possibly from a read error. This chain uses TRBV30 with TRBJ2-4, with D perhaps matching TRBD2 (5 bases). The germline gives CDR1 GTSNPN, CDR2 SVGIG (reference sequence). CDR3 length: 13 amino acids. The CDR3 nucleotides are TGTGCCTGGAGTTCGACGGGGAAAAACAGTCAGTACTTC. The encoded protein is CAWSSTGKNSQYF.

With regard to this clone: At one of its ends the junction is not consistent with the germline gene, which may arise from a read error. V usage is TRBV6-1 and J usage is TRBJ2-3; the D gene is possibly TRBD1 (5 bases). The CDR3 sequence is 14 residues long. Germline lookup yields CDR1 MNHNS and CDR2 SASEGT. CDR3 DNA sequence: TGTGCCAGCAGTAAAGCGAACTCAGGGGATACGCAGTATTTT. This sequence encodes CASSKANSGDTQYF.

The chain carries TRBV4-1 and TRBJ2-1; 8 bases map to TRBD2. Trimming at V came to 4 bases and at J to 8 bases, leaving 10 bases not matched to a gene. CDR3 length: 15 residues. The V gene's germline CDR1 is MGHRA and CDR2 YSYEKL. This CDR3 is CASSLTAGDRYEQFF. The CDR3 bases are TGCGCCAGCAGCCTCACAGCGGGAGACAGGTATGAGCAGTTCTTC.

About this clone: Germline is not matched at one junction end, which may reflect a read error. The sample carries other DNA sequences with the same CDR3. The rearrangement uses TRBV30 and TRBJ2-3; TRBD2 might be the D (6 bases). CDR1 is GTSNPN and CDR2 is SVGIG in the germline V gene (reference sequence). CDR3 length: 14 residues. The CDR3 region is CAWRADTSTDTQYF. In DNA, the CDR3 is TGCGCCTGGAGGGCAGACACTAGCACAGATACGCAGTATTTT.

This clone appeared a few times. The V and J genes are TRBV28 and TRBJ2-1; D remains ambiguous. Germline CDR1 reads MDHEN; CDR2 reads SYDVKM. This CDR3 is built from 15 residues. Deletions cut 3 bases from V and 5 bases from J, with 14 bases between. The CDR3: CASSFNRFLDNEQFF. CDR3 nucleotide sequence: TGTGCCAGCAGTTTTAACCGGTTCCTTGACAATGAGCAGTTCTTC.

The sample holds a few counts of this clone. DNA for the CDR3: TGTGCCATCAGTGACCCGAAATTCGGGGGGAACACCGGGGAGCTGTTTTTT. This encodes CAISDPKFGGNTGELFF. V gene TRBV10-3 combines with J gene TRBJ2-2; possible D gene TRBD2, 6 bases. The V and J ends lost 3 bases and 1 base respectively, with 15 bases between them. CDR3 size: 17 residues. Germline V gene sequence: CDR1 ENHRY, CDR2 SYGVKD.

The chain links TRBV7-9 to TRBJ2-1; D remains ambiguous. CDR1 SEHNR and CDR2 FQNEAQ come from the germline V gene (reference sequence). This CDR3 spans 10 amino acids. Trimming removed 8 bases from V and 8 bases from J, with 7 bases in between. The CDR3 nucleotides are TGTGCCAGCGCTCGGGATGAGCAGTTCTTC. Translation gives CASARDEQFF.

The chain uses TRBV19 and TRBJ2-3; TRBD1 matches 10 bases. The germline CDR1 and CDR2 sequences are LNHDA and SQIVND (reference sequence). This CDR3 contains 16 residues. The junction had 9 bases not matched to a gene; V was cut back by 4 bases and J by 5 bases. Written as DNA, the CDR3 is TGTGCCAGTAGTAAAACGACAGGGGGCGGTGAAGATACGCAGTATTTT. Its translation: CASSKTTGGGEDTQYF.